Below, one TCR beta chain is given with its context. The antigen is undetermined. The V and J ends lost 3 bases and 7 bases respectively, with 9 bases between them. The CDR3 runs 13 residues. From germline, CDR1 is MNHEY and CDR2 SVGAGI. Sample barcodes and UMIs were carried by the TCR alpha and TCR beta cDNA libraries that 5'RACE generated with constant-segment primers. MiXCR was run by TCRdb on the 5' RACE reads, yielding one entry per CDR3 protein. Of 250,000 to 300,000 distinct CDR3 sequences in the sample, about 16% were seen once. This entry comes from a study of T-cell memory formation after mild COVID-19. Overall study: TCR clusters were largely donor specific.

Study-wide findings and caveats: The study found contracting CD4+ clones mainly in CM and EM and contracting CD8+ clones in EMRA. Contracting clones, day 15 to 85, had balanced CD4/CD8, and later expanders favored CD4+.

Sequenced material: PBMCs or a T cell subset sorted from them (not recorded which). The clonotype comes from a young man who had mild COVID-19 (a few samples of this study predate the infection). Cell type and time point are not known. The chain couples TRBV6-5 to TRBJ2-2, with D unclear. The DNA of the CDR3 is TGTGCCAGCAGTTATACGGTTGGCGGGGAGCTGTTTTTT. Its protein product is CASSYTVGGELFF.